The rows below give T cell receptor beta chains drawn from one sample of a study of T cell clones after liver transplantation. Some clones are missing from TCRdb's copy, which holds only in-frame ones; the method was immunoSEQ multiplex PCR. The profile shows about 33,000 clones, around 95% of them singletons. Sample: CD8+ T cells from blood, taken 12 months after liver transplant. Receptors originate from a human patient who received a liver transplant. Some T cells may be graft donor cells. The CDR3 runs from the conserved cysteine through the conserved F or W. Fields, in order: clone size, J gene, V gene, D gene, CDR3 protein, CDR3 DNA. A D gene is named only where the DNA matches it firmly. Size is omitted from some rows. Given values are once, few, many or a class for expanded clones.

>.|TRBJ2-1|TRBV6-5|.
CASSYVEGYNEQFF
TGTGCCAGCAGTTACGTAGAGGGCTACAATGAGCAGTTCTTC
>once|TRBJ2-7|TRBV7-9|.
CASSLGEGAEYF
TGTGCCAGCAGCTTAGGCGAAGGTGCCGAGTACTTC
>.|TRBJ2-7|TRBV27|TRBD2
CASSPGTNRNEQYF
TGTGCCAGCAGTCCAGGGACTAATCGGAACGAGCAGTACTTC
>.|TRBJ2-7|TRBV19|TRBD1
CASSLLGRRDRDHEQYF
TGTGCCAGTAGTCTCCTAGGGCGGCGGGACAGGGACCACGAGCAGTACTTC
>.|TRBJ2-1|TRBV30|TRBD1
CACTGQGSGGEQFF
TGTGCCTGCACCGGACAGGGGTCGGGGGGTGAGCAGTTCTTC
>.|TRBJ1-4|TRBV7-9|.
CASSVNGLNEKLFF
TGTGCCAGCAGCGTAAATGGACTTAATGAAAAACTGTTTTTT
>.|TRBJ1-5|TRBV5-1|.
CASSLAAGRNQPQHF
TGCGCCAGCAGCTTGGCGGCGGGGAGGAATCAGCCCCAGCATTTT
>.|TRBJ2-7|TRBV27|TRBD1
CASRLQGAVNEQYF
TGTGCCAGCAGGCTACAGGGGGCGGTGAACGAGCAGTACTTC
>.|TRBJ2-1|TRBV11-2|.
CASSPPEGSEQFF
TGTGCCAGCAGCCCTCCGGAGGGAAGCGAGCAGTTCTTC
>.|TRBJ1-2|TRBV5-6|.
CASSLGGAGGGYTF
TGTGCCAGCAGCTTGGGTGGGGCTGGAGGAGGCTACACCTTC
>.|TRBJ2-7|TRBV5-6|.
CASSLSEGYEQYF
TGTGCCAGCAGCTTGTCAGAGGGGTACGAGCAGTACTTC
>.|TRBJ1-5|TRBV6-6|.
CASSLKRTYQPQHF
TGTGCCAGCAGCCTTAAACGGACTTATCAGCCCCAGCATTTT
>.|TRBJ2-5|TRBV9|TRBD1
CASSVDQGENQETQYF
TGTGCCAGCAGCGTAGACCAGGGGGAAAACCAAGAGACCCAGTACTTC
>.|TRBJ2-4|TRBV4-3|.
CASSQDMGEAKNIQYF
TGCGCCAGCAGCCAAGATATGGGGGAGGCCAAAAACATTCAGTACTTC
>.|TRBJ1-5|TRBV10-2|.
CASSGSTQPQHF
TGCGCCAGCAGCGGATCGACCCAGCCCCAGCATTTT
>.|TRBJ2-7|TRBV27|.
CASSLSFGLWQSGSYEQYF
TGTGCCAGCAGTTTATCATTCGGGTTGTGGCAGTCAGGGTCCTACGAGCAGTACTTC
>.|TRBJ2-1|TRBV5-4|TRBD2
CASSPGLAESYNEQFF
TGTGCCAGCAGCCCGGGACTAGCGGAATCCTACAATGAGCAGTTCTTC
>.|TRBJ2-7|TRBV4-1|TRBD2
CASSPRERESPYEQYF
TGCGCCAGCAGCCCCAGGGAGCGGGAGAGTCCCTACGAGCAGTACTTC
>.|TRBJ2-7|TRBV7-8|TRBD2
CASSFTSGRDGEQYF
TGTGCCAGCAGCTTCACTAGTGGGAGGGACGGCGAGCAGTACTTC
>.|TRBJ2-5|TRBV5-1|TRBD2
CASSSPGLAGQETQYF
TGCGCCAGCAGCTCCCCAGGACTAGCGGGACAAGAGACCCAGTACTTC
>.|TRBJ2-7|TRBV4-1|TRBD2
CASSQPLAGGGYEQYF
TGCGCCAGCAGCCAACCCCTAGCGGGAGGGGGCTACGAGCAGTACTTC